This T cell receptor (beta chain) originates from a study of T cells in Graves' hyperthyroidism and ophthalmopathy. Using RNA transcripts as the source, TCR beta CDR3 regions were amplified. HTBI primers drove first-round RT-PCR of the TCR CDR3. TCRdb independently ran MiXCR on the multiplex PCR reads; one entry per CDR3 protein. The sample has under 600,000 distinct CDR3 sequences, around 16% seen once. This clonotype turned up a few times. The CDR3 runs to 16 residues. Trimming took off 2 bases at V and 7 bases at J, with 20 bases between the two ends. This rearrangement joins TRBV12-3 or TRBV12-4 to TRBJ1-1; TRBD1 is a possible D gene (6 bases). The sequence came from a woman between 40 and 55 years old with Graves' ophthalmopathy. What was sequenced was blood. Here the CDR3 reads CASSLWGAGTVLEAFF. The CDR3 DNA follows: TGTGCCAGCAGTTTATGGGGGGCCGGGACGGTGCTTGAAGCTTTCTTT.